The 29 T cell receptor beta chains below come from one sample, sequenced in a study of T cells in Graves' hyperthyroidism and ophthalmopathy. RNA transcripts were the template for amplifying TCR beta CDR3 regions. Primed by the HTBI set, a first-round RT-PCR was run on the TCR CDR3. TCRdb ran MiXCR on the multiplex PCR reads and lists one entry per CDR3 protein. The table lists approximately 400,000 distinct CDR3 sequences, roughly 13% of them singletons. The sequencing sample was made of blood. The receptors originated from a man over 45 with Graves' ophthalmopathy.

The V call is TRBV6-1, the J call TRBJ2-1; D unclear. In germline, CDR1 is MNHNS, CDR2 SASEGT. Trimming removed 5 bases at V and 0 bases at J, with 14 bases between. The CDR3 totals 16 residues. CDR3 nucleotides: TGTGCCAGCAGTAACGCCCGGTCTGGCTCCTACAATGAGCAGTTCTTC. It encodes CASSNARSGSYNEQFF.

This clonotype was counted many times. The rearrangement links TRBV27 to TRBJ1-1; perhaps TRBD1 as D (5 bases). The V gene's germline CDR1 is MNHEY and CDR2 SMNVEV (reference sequence). V lost 7 bases and J lost 4, with 16 bases in between. The CDR3 contains 14 residues. CDR3 region: CASISPSDITEAFF. CDR3 coding DNA: TGTGCCAGCATCTCTCCCTCGGACATCACTGAAGCTTTCTTT.

This clonotype came up many times. V is TRBV6-2 or TRBV6-3 and J is TRBJ2-1, with 10 bases lining up with TRBD2. In germline, CDR1 is MNHEY, CDR2 SVGEGT. The ends lost 2 bases at V and 6 bases at J; junction bases unmatched: 7. This CDR3 is 16 amino acids long. In DNA form, the CDR3 reads TGTGCCAGCAGTTACCATCAGGCTAGCGGGAGCAATGAGCAGTTCTTC. Translating it yields CASSYHQASGSNEQFF.

This clonotype was counted at least ten times. The chain recombines TRBV11-2 with TRBJ2-1; a possible D gene is TRBD2 (5 bases). Germline V gene data show CDR1 as SGHAT and CDR2 as FQNNGV. The CDR3 contains 14 residues. The ends were cut back, 8 bases at V and 4 bases at J, with 15 bases in the middle. The CDR3 reads CASCPEGGYNEQFF. The CDR3 nucleotides read TGTGCCAGCTGCCCTGAGGGCGGTTACAATGAGCAGTTCTTC.

This clonotype was counted only a few times. A much larger clonotype is one base distant, so this may be a read error. The chain employs TRBV20-1 and TRBJ2-7, with D possibly matching TRBD2 (6 bases). Deletions cut 4 bases from V and 3 bases from J, with 13 bases between. CDR3 length: 13 amino acids. In germline, CDR1 is DFQATT, CDR2 SNEGSKA (reference sequence). The CDR3 coding sequence is TGCAGTGCTAATGAGGCGGGGTACTACGAGCAGTACTTC. Amino acids: CSANEAGYYEQYF.

Ten or more counts support this clonotype. CDR3 coding DNA: TGTGCCAGCAGCATCGGGACTGGCCTCGGAGAGACCCAGTACTTC. As protein: CASSIGTGLGETQYF. The rearrangement links TRBV7-2 to TRBJ2-5; maybe TRBD2 (6 bases). CDR1 is SGHTA and CDR2 is FQGNSA in the germline V gene. The CDR3 has 15 amino acids. The V end was cut by 5 bases, the J end by 4 bases, with 17 bases between.

This clonotype was picked up a small number of times. A much larger clone differs from this one at a single base, so this may be a read error. The chain is built from TRBV20-1 and TRBJ2-7; 9 nucleotides align to TRBD2. V gave up 3 bases and J gave up 7 bases; unmatched junction bases: 13. From germline, CDR1 is DFQATT and CDR2 SNEGSKA (reference sequence). The CDR3 consists of 15 residues. The CDR3 is CSASRMRREGVEQYF. Written as DNA, the CDR3 is TGCAGTGCTAGCCGAATGAGGCGGGAGGGAGTTGAGCAGTACTTC.

In nucleotides, the CDR3 is TGTGCCAGCAGCTTCGAGACAGGGGGGGGAGATACGCAGTATTTT. Encoded protein: CASSFETGGGDTQYF. The chain employs TRBV5-8 and TRBJ2-3; 9 positions match TRBD1. V trimming: 2 bases; J trimming: 5 bases; junction bases outside the gene matches: 6. Germline CDR1 is SGHTS and CDR2 is YDEGEE. The CDR3 runs 15 residues.

This clonotype has a handful of counts. The V and J genes are TRBV9 and TRBJ2-7; unclear D gene. The CDR3 length is 13 residues. The V end lost 0 bases, the J end lost 3 bases, and 7 bases lay between the germline ends. Germline lookup yields CDR1 SGDLS and CDR2 YYNGEE. The CDR3 is CASSVGDGYEQYF. Written as DNA, the CDR3 is TGTGCCAGCAGCGTAGGAGACGGCTACGAGCAGTACTTC. The variable domain in full, completed from reference TRBV9 and TRBJ2-7, reads DSGVTQTPKHLITATGQRVTLRCSPRSGDLSVYWYQQSLDQGLQFLIQYYNGEERAKGNILERFSAQQFPDLHSELNLSSLELGDSALYFCASSVGDGYEQYFGPGTRLTVT.

This clonotype was observed a few times. This chain joins TRBV6-1 and TRBJ2-5, with D perhaps TRBD2 (6 bases). Per germline, CDR1 MNHNS and CDR2 SASEGT. Trimming shortened V by 5 bases and J by 2 bases, and 18 bases separated the two germline ends. The CDR3 is 16 residues long. This chain's CDR3 is CASSPLQTGLQETQYF. As DNA, the CDR3 is TGTGCCAGCAGTCCATTACAAACGGGACTGCAAGAGACCCAGTACTTC.

CDR3 sequence (DNA): TGTGCCAGCGAAGTCACCGGGGAGCTGTTTTTT. Its translation is CASEVTGELFF. The J gene is TRBJ2-2, the V gene TRBV12-3 or TRBV12-4; D is uncertain. This CDR3 has 11 amino acids. Trimming removed 8 bases at V and 4 bases at J, with 5 bases between.

This clonotype was counted many times. J is TRBJ2-3 and V is TRBV28; D remains unclear. This CDR3 has 12 residues. V lost 5 bases, J lost 6 bases, and 9 bases lay in between. Germline V gene data show CDR1 as MDHEN and CDR2 as SYDVKM. The CDR3, as DNA: TGTGCCAGCAGTCCTCAAAAGGATACGCAGTATTTT. Amino acids: CASSPQKDTQYF.

In its sample, this clonotype was seen many times. This chain links TRBV5-6 with TRBJ2-7; possibly TRBD1 for D (5 bases). CDR3 length equals 14 residues. Germline CDR1 SGHDT, CDR2 YYEEEE. V was cut by 1 base and J by 2 bases, with 10 bases left in between. CDR3 bases: TGTGCCAGCAGCTTGTTGAACAGGCCCTACGAGCAGTACTTC. Amino acids: CASSLLNRPYEQYF.

This clonotype was found many times. The CDR3 DNA follows: TGTGCCAGCTCCCTCTCCGGCGGGAGGGAAGAGACCCAGTACTTC. Encoded protein: CASSLSGGREETQYF. The chain links TRBV7-8 to TRBJ2-5; 9 bases fit TRBD2. Trimming took 8 bases from V and 3 from J; bases not matched to a gene: 10. Looked up from germline, CDR1 is SGHVS and CDR2 is FQNEAQ. This CDR3 is built from 15 residues.

As DNA, the CDR3 is TGTGCCAGCAGTTTAGAGGGACAGCCCTACGAGCAGTACTTC. Protein: CASSLEGQPYEQYF. The chain carries TRBV12-3 or TRBV12-4 and TRBJ2-7; 7 positions agree with TRBD1. Losses at the gene ends were 1 base for V and 2 bases for J; bases not matched to a gene: 2. The CDR3 is 14 residues long.

This clonotype was recorded many times. This sequence joins TRBV19 and TRBJ2-7, with 12 bases fitting TRBD2. Germline V lookup: CDR1 LNHDA, CDR2 SQIVND (reference sequence). V shed 5 bases and J 3 bases; nucleotides not matched to a gene: 5. The CDR3 is 15 residues long. CDR3 loop: CASSVRLAGVYEQYF. The CDR3 DNA reads TGTGCCAGTAGTGTCAGACTAGCGGGAGTCTACGAGCAGTACTTC.

The rearrangement uses TRBV15 and TRBJ2-7; 7 positions agree with TRBD1. The V segment lost 4 bases and the J segment 3 bases; nucleotides outside the gene matches: 6. The germline V gene has CDR1 LNHNV and CDR2 YYDKDF (reference sequence). This CDR3 is built from 14 residues. The CDR3 reads CATSIGQEYYEQYF. The CDR3 DNA sequence: TGTGCCACCAGCATAGGACAGGAATACTACGAGCAGTACTTC.

This clonotype occurred many times. This chain uses TRBV12-3 or TRBV12-4 with TRBJ2-1, with a weak D call TRBD2 (5 bases). The CDR3 has 14 residues. Trimming removed 6 bases at V and 4 bases at J, with 13 bases between. The CDR3 is CASRDQLGYNEQFF. The CDR3, as DNA: TGTGCCAGCAGAGACCAACTAGGATACAATGAGCAGTTCTTC.

This clonotype showed up many times. The chain links TRBV14 to TRBJ2-1; 7 nucleotides match TRBD2. The germline CDR1 and CDR2 sequences are SGHDN and FVKESK. V gave up 0 bases and J gave up 8 bases; unmatched junction bases: 10. This CDR3 is 16 amino acids long. CDR3 DNA: TGTGCCAGCAGCCAAGAGGTCTTCCGGACTAGTGATGAGCAGTTCTTC. Translating gives CASSQEVFRTSDEQFF.

This clonotype turned up a few times. This chain links TRBV6-2 or TRBV6-3 with TRBJ2-1, with D perhaps being TRBD1 or TRBD2 (5 bases each). V was trimmed by 10 bases and J by 6 bases, leaving 13 bases between them. The germline CDR1 and CDR2 sequences are MNHEY and SVGEGT. The CDR3 is 12 amino acids. The CDR3 nucleotides are TGTGCCACCAGAGGGGTTGTCAATGAGCAGTTCTTC. It translates to CATRGVVNEQFF.

This clonotype showed up many times. The gene calls are TRBV7-9 and TRBJ2-7; D perhaps matches TRBD2 (6 bases). The V gene's germline CDR1 is SEHNR and CDR2 FQNEAQ (reference sequence). The V end was cut by 3 bases, the J end by 4 bases, with 10 bases between. The CDR3 is 13 residues long. This CDR3 is CASSFMGGYEQYF. For the CDR3, the DNA is TGTGCCAGCAGCTTCATGGGGGGTTACGAGCAGTACTTC.

Concerning this clonotype itself: This clone may be a read error of a much larger clone one base away. J is TRBJ2-5 and V is TRBV6-1; weak D call: TRBD2 (7 bases). The CDR3 has 15 residues. Per the germline V gene, CDR1 is MNHNS and CDR2 is SASEGT. The CDR3: CASSGPGAGRETQCF. Written as DNA, the CDR3 is TGTGCCAGCAGTGGCCCGGGGGCAGGGCGGGAGACCCAGTGCTTC.

This clonotype has just a few counts. The chain employs TRBV19 and TRBJ2-3, with 8 bases matching TRBD2. The CDR3 has 17 amino acids. V lost 1 base and J lost 6; bases outside the gene matches: 12. Germline CDR1 reads LNHDA; CDR2 reads SQIVND (reference sequence). CDR3 amino acids: CASSIVPTGGLVDTQYF. For the CDR3, the DNA is TGTGCCAGTAGTATAGTCCCTACGGGAGGGCTAGTCGATACGCAGTATTTT.

This clonotype was detected ten times or more. V and J are TRBV5-1 and TRBJ2-1; TRBD2 matches 13 bases. V was clipped by 2 bases and J by 4 bases; unmatched bases: 3. CDR3 length: 16 residues. Germline loops: CDR1 SGHRS, CDR2 YFSETQ. CDR3 loop: CASSFGTSGNYNEQFF. For the CDR3, the DNA is TGCGCCAGCAGCTTTGGGACTAGCGGGAATTACAATGAGCAGTTCTTC.

The chain employs TRBV29-1 and TRBJ1-4, with a tentative D call TRBD1 (5 bases). The ends were cut back, 5 bases at V and 8 bases at J, with 15 bases in the middle. From germline, CDR1 is SQVTM and CDR2 ANQGSEA. CDR3 size: 13 residues. CDR3 protein: CSVRLGEREKLFF. The CDR3 coding sequence is TGCAGCGTTCGTTTAGGGGAACGGGAAAAACTGTTTTTT.

This clonotype was counted at least ten times. This chain connects TRBV29-1 to TRBJ1-2; 7 positions agree with TRBD1. Losses at the gene ends were 7 bases for V and 8 bases for J; bases not matched to a gene: 7. Germline CDR1 is SQVTM and CDR2 is ANQGSEA. The CDR3 has 11 amino acids. The CDR3 nucleotides read TGCAGCGCAGACACAGGGGTAGGCTACACCTTC. Its protein product is CSADTGVGYTF.

This clonotype was seen many times. V usage is TRBV2 and J usage is TRBJ2-7, with D perhaps matching TRBD2 (6 bases). The CDR3 totals 14 residues. Trimming left V 1 base short and J 2 bases short, with 9 bases between. Germline CDR1 reads SNHLY; CDR2 reads FYNNEI. In nucleotides, the CDR3 is TGTGCCAGCAGTGAAGTGGGGGGTCCCTACGAGCAGTACTTC. Translation: CASSEVGGPYEQYF.

To note about this clonotype: Since a much larger clone is just one base distant, this may be a read error. The chain couples TRBV5-1 to TRBJ1-1; 7 bases match TRBD1. From germline, CDR1 is SGHRS and CDR2 YFSETQ. The CDR3 is made up of 14 amino acids. The CDR3 coding sequence is TGCGCCAGCAGCGGAGGGACAGTGAACATTGAAGCTTTCTTT. It yields the protein CASSGGTVNIEAFF.

This clonotype occurred many times. The chain employs TRBV2 and TRBJ2-5, with 8 bases matching TRBD2. The CDR3 totals 14 residues. Trimming at V came to 4 bases and at J to 5 bases, leaving 6 bases not matched to a gene. The germline V gene encodes CDR1 SNHLY and CDR2 FYNNEI. The CDR3 DNA reads TGTGCCAGCAGTGGGGGCGGGAGGTCGGAGACCCAGTACTTC. Amino acid sequence: CASSGGGRSETQYF.